The sequence of this TCR beta chain was determined in a study of T-cell reconstitution after alpha-beta-depleted transplantation in children. Study-wide results and caveats: Reported findings indicate that, about two months after transplant, alpha-beta T cells came from several hundred expanded clones, which were derived from non-depleted graft cells. Once a year had passed after transplant, T-cell counts and diversity came mostly from newly produced T cells.

On this clonotype itself: The antigen is unknown.

CDR3 length: 15 amino acids. Germline V lookup: CDR1 LGHNA, CDR2 YNFKEQ. V dropped 1 base and J dropped 5; count of bases not matched to a gene: 3. TCRbeta library construction was performed incorporating unique molecular identifiers. TCRdb re-analysed the PCR reads in MiXCR, keeping a single row per CDR3 protein. The table records 300,000 to 350,000 distinct CDR3 sequences, about 16% of them present only once. The receptor was derived from a male patient aged 2-15 years who had a stem cell transplant for acute lymphoblastic leukemia, so the T cells may come from the graft donor. Material: PBMCs, mostly from graft donor cells, obtained 360 days after TCRalphabeta/CD19-depleted stem cell transplant. The chain joins TRBV4-2 to TRBJ2-3; 10 nucleotides match TRBD2. The CDR3 DNA follows: TGTGCCAGCAGCCAAGGATCTAGCGGGGGAGATACGCAGTATTTT. Its translation: CASSQGSSGGDTQYF.